These T cell receptor beta chains were read from a single sample in a study of T cells in Graves' hyperthyroidism and ophthalmopathy. TCRdb called the multiplex PCR reads again in MiXCR, with one record for every CDR3 protein. The sample has hundreds of thousands of distinct CDR3 sequences; approximately 13% are singletons. The sequencing input was blood. The receptors derive from a woman aged 25 to 45 with Graves' hyperthyroidism that later progressed to Graves' ophthalmopathy. Each CDR3 is given with its conserved first and last residue. D genes are given only for firm matches. The size entry is marked missing in some rows and otherwise reads once, few, many or a size class.

v_call	clone_size	j_call	d_call	cdr3_aa	cdr3_nt
TRBV9	NA	TRBJ1-2	NA	CASRSYPNYGYTF	TGTGCCAGCCGTTCTTATCCTAACTATGGCTACACCTTC
TRBV27	many	TRBJ2-1	NA	CASSRTSYNEQFF	TGTGCCAGCAGTCGCACTAGTTACAATGAGCAGTTCTTC
TRBV20-1	many	TRBJ2-5	NA	CSARVMGGGSETQYF	TGCAGTGCTAGAGTCATGGGGGGCGGGTCGGAGACCCAGTACTTC
TRBV12-3/TRBV12-4	many	TRBJ2-3	TRBD2	CASSRQAGVPDTQYF	TGTGCCAGCAGCCGCCAAGCGGGAGTACCAGATACGCAGTATTTT
TRBV5-6	few	TRBJ1-6	NA	CASSTWTDNNSPLHF	TGTGCCAGCAGCACCTGGACGGATAATAATTCACCCCTCCACTTT
TRBV28	many	TRBJ1-5	NA	CASIRADGFSNQPQHF	TGTGCCAGTATACGGGCCGATGGGTTTAGCAATCAGCCCCAGCATTTT
TRBV6-2/TRBV6-3	many	TRBJ2-7	NA	CASSYIVAQIYEQYF	TGTGCCAGCAGTTACATCGTAGCCCAAATCTACGAGCAGTACTTC
TRBV2	many	TRBJ1-5	NA	CASRGWQISNQPQHF	TGTGCCAGCCGGGGGTGGCAAATTAGCAATCAGCCCCAGCATTTT
TRBV2	many	TRBJ2-7	TRBD1	CASRRDRGLIEQYF	TGTGCCAGCAGGAGGGACAGGGGGTTGATCGAGCAGTACTTC
TRBV20-1	many	TRBJ1-5	NA	CSAGTGILNQPQHF	TGCAGTGCTGGAACAGGGATCCTTAATCAGCCCCAGCATTTT
TRBV29-1	many	TRBJ2-7	TRBD1	CSAVGTGFYEQYF	TGCAGCGCTGTGGGGACAGGGTTTTACGAGCAGTACTTC
TRBV15	many	TRBJ2-1	NA	CATSSSVGTSYNEQFF	TGTGCCACCAGCTCTTCGGTTGGGACCTCCTACAATGAGCAGTTCTTC
TRBV12-3/TRBV12-4	many	TRBJ2-1	NA	CATTFYNEQFF	TGTGCCACGACCTTTTACAATGAGCAGTTCTTC
TRBV2	NA	TRBJ1-5	TRBD1	CASRGDRGGNQPQHF	TGTGCCAGCAGGGGGGACAGGGGAGGAAATCAGCCCCAGCATTTT
TRBV19	many	TRBJ1-5	NA	CASAGGMSNQPQHF	TGTGCCAGTGCGGGCGGGATGTCCAATCAGCCCCAGCATTTT
TRBV7-9	many	TRBJ2-1	NA	CASSRSSGSYNEQFF	TGTGCCAGCAGCCGGAGCAGCGGGTCTTACAATGAGCAGTTCTTC
TRBV4-1	many	TRBJ2-7	NA	CASSPQKLRERTYEQYF	TGCGCCAGCAGCCCTCAGAAGTTGAGGGAGCGAACCTACGAGCAGTACTTC
TRBV27	NA	TRBJ1-2	NA	CASSLMGAEGLIYGYTF	TGTGCCAGCAGTTTAATGGGGGCCGAGGGTTTAATCTATGGCTACACCTTC
TRBV6-1	NA	TRBJ1-5	TRBD1	CASNGQGANQPQHF	TGTGCCAGCAACGGACAGGGGGCCAATCAGCCCCAGCATTTT
TRBV9	NA	TRBJ1-4	NA	CASSPFPVDEKLFF	TGTGCCAGCAGCCCCTTCCCGGTAGACGAAAAACTGTTTTTT
TRBV19	few	TRBJ1-4	NA	CASRSGQGNEKLFF	TGTGCCAGTAGATCGGGGCAGGGAAATGAAAAACTGTTTTTT
TRBV7-7	few	TRBJ2-2	NA	CASSPYSGTDTGELFF	TGTGCTAGCAGCCCCTACAGCGGGACAGACACCGGGGAGCTGTTTTTT
TRBV3-1	NA	TRBJ2-3	NA	CASSRRGPDTQYF	TGTGCCAGCAGCCGCCGGGGACCAGATACGCAGTATTTT
TRBV12-3/TRBV12-4	many	TRBJ2-3	TRBD1	CASSFSGFLSGQRTDTQYF	TGTGCCAGCAGTTTTTCGGGCTTTCTTTCGGGACAGCGCACAGATACGCAGTATTTT
TRBV28	many	TRBJ2-7	TRBD1	CASRPPTGGVIYEQYF	TGTGCCAGCAGACCTCCGACAGGGGGGGTGATCTACGAGCAGTACTTC
TRBV6-1	many	TRBJ2-1	NA	CASSTTNSNEQFF	TGTGCCAGCAGTACTACCAACTCCAATGAGCAGTTCTTC
TRBV20-1	few	TRBJ2-1	TRBD2	CSARASGAPYNEQFF	TGCAGTGCTAGAGCCAGCGGGGCCCCTTACAATGAGCAGTTCTTC